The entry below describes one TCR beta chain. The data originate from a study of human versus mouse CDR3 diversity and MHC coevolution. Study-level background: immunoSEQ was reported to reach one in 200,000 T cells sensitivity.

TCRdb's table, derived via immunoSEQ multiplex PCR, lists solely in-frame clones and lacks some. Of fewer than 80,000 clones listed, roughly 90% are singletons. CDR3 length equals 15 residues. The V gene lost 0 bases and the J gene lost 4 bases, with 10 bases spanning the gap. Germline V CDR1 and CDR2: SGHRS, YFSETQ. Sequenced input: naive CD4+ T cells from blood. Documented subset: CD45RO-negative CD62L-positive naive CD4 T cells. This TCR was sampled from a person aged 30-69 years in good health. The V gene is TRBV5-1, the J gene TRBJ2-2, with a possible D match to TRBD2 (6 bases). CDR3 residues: CASSLGEVSTGELFF. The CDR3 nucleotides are TGCGCCAGCAGCTTGGGGGAGGTTAGCACCGGGGAGCTGTTTTTT.